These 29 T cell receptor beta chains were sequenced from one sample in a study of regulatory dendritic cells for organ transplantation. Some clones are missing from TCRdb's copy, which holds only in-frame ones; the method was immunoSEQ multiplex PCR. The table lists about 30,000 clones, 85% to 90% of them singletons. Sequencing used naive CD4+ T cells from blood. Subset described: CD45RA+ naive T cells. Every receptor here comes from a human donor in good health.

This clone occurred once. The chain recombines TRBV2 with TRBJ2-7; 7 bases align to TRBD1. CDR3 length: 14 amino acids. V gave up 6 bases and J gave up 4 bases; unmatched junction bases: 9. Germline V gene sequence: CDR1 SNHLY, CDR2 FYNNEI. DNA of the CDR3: TGTGCCAGCAGAAAACGGGACAGCGCGTACGAGCAGTACTTC. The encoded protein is CASRKRDSAYEQYF.

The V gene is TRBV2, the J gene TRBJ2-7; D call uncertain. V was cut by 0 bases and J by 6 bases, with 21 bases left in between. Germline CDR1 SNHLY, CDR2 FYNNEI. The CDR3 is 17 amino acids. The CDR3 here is CASSEALRLRRKIEQYF. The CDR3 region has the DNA TGTGCCAGCAGTGAAGCGCTTCGTCTTCGGAGAAAGATCGAGCAGTACTTC.

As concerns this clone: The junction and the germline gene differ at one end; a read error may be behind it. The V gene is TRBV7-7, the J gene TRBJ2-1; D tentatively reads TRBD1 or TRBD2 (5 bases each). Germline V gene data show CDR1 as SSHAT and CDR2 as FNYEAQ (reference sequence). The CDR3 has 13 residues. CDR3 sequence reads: CASSLNPGRGQFF. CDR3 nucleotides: TGTGCTAGCAGCCTGAATCCGGGACGGGGGCAGTTCTTC.

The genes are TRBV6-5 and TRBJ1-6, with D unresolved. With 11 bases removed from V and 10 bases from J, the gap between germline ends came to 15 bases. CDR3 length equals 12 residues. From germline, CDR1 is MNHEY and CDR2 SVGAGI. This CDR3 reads CASSQVLSPLHF. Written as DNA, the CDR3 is TGTGCCTCGAGTCAGGTTCTATCACCCCTCCACTTT.

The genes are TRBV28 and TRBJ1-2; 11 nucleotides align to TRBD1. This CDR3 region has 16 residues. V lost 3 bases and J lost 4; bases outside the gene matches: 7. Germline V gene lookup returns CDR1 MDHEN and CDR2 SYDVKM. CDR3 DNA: TGTGCCAGCAGTTTTATACGGACAGGGGGCAGCTATGGCTACACCTTC. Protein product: CASSFIRTGGSYGYTF.

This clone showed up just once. CDR3 region: CASRSTPANTGELFF. In DNA form, the CDR3 reads TGCGCCAGCAGGTCAACACCCGCGAACACCGGGGAGCTGTTTTTT. V usage is TRBV4-1 and J usage is TRBJ2-2; unclear D gene. Germline loops: CDR1 MGHRA, CDR2 YSYEKL. The CDR3 is 15 residues long. Trimming took 6 bases from V and 0 from J, leaving 11 bases between them.

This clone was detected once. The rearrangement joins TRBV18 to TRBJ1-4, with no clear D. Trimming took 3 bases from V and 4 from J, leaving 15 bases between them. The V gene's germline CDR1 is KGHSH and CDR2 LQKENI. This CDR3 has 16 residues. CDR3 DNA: TGTGCCAGCTCACCGCTCGTGGGAGGGATTAATGAAAAACTGTTTTTT. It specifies CASSPLVGGINEKLFF.

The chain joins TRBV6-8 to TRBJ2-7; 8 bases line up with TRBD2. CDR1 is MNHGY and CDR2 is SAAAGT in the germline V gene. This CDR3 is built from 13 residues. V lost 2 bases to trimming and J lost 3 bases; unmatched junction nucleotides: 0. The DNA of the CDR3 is TGTGCCAGCAGTTACGCGGGGGGCTACGAGCAGTACTTC. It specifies CASSYAGGYEQYF.

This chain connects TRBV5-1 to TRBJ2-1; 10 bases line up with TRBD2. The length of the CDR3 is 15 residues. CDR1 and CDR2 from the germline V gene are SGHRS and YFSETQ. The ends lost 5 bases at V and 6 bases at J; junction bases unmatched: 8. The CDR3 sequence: CASSPLAGVGNEQFF. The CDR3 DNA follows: TGCGCCAGCAGTCCCCTAGCGGGAGTAGGCAATGAGCAGTTCTTC.

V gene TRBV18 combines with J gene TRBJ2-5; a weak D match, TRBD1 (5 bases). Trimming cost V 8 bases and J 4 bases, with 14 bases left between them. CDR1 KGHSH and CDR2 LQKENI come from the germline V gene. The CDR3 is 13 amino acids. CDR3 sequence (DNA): TGTGCCAGCCGAGGAGACAGCTTAGAGACCCAGTACTTC. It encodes CASRGDSLETQYF.

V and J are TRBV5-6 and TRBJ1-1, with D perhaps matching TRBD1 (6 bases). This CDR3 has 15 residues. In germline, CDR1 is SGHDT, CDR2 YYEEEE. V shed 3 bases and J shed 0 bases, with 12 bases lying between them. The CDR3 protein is CASSSLQGLNTEAFF. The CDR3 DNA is TGTGCCAGCAGCTCGTTACAGGGTCTGAACACTGAAGCTTTCTTT.

For the CDR3, the DNA is TGTGCCAGCAGGTCAAGCGGGGGGAGCACAGATACGCAGTATTTT. Its protein product is CASRSSGGSTDTQYF. The chain uses TRBV2 and TRBJ2-3; 9 bases fit TRBD2. Germline CDR1 and CDR2: SNHLY and FYNNEI. J was trimmed by 0 bases and V by 6 bases; bases with no gene match: 4. CDR3 size: 15 residues.

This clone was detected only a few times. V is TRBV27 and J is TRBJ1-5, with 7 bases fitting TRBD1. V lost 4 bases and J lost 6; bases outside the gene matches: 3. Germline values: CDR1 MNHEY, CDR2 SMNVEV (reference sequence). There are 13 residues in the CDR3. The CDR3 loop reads CASSYRGSQPQHF. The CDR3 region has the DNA TGTGCCAGCAGTTACAGGGGTTCTCAGCCCCAGCATTTT.

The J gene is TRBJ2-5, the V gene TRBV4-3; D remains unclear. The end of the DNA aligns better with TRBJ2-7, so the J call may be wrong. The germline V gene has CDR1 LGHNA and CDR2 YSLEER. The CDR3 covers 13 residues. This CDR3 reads CASSQASSYEQYF. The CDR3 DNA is TGCGCCAGCAGCCAAGCCAGCTCCTACGAGCAGTACTTC.

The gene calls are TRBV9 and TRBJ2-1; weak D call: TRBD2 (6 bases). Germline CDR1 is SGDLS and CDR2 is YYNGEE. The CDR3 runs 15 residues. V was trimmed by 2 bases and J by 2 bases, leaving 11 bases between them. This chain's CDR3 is CASSVSGSAYNEQFF. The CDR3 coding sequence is TGTGCCAGCAGCGTTAGCGGTTCGGCCTACAATGAGCAGTTCTTC.

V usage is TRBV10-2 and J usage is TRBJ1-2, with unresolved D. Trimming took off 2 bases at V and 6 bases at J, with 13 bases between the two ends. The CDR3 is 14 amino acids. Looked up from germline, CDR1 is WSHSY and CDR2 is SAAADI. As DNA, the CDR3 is TGCGCCAGCAGTGAGCTCGACCGTTCTAATGGCTACACCTTC. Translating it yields CASSELDRSNGYTF.

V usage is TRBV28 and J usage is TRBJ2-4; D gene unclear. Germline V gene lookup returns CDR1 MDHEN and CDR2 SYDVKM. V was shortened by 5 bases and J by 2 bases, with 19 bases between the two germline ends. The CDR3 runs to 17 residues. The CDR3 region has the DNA TGTGCCAGCAGTCAATTTTATCACCCCCCAACCAAAAACATTCAGTACTTC. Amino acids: CASSQFYHPPTKNIQYF.

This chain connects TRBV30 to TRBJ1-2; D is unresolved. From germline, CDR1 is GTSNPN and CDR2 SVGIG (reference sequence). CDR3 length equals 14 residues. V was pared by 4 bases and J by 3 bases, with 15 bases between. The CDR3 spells CAWTSDGRYYGYTF. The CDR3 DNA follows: TGTGCCTGGACAAGTGATGGCAGGTACTATGGCTACACCTTC.

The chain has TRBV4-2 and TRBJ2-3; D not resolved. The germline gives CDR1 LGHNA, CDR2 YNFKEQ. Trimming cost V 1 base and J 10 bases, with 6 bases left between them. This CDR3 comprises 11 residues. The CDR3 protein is CASSQGSPQYF. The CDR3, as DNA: TGTGCCAGCAGCCAAGGCTCACCGCAGTATTTT.

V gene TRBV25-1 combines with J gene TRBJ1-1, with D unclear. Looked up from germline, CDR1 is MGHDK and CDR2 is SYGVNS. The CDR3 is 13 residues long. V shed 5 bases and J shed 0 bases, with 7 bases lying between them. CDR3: CASSFGLNTEAFF. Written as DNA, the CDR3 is TGTGCCAGCAGTTTCGGACTGAACACTGAAGCTTTCTTT.

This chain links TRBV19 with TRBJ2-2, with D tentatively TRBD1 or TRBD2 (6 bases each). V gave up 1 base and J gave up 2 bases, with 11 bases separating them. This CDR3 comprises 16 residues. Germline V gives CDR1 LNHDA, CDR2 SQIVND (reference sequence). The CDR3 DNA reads TGTGCCAGTAGTATAGTGAGGGGGGCAAACACCGGGGAGCTGTTTTTT. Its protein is CASSIVRGANTGELFF.

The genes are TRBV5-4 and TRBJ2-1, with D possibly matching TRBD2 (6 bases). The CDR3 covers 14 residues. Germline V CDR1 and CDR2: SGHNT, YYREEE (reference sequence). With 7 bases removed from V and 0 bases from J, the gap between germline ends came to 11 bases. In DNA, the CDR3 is TGTGCCAGCGCGGAGGGGAGCTCCTACAATGAGCAGTTCTTC. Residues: CASAEGSSYNEQFF.

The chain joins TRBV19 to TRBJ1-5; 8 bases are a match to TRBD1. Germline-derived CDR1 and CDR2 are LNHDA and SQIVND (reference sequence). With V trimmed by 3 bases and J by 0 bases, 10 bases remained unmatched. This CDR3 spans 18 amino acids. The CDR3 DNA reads TGTGCCAGTAGTATTGGCCCGGGGACAGGCGGTAGCAATCAGCCCCAGCATTTT. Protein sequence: CASSIGPGTGGSNQPQHF.

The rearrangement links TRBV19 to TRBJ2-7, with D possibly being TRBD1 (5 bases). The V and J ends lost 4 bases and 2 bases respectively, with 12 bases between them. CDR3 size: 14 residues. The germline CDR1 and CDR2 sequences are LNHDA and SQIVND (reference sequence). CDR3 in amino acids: CASSKPGRTYEQYF. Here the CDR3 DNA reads TGTGCCAGTAGTAAGCCAGGGCGAACCTACGAGCAGTACTTC.

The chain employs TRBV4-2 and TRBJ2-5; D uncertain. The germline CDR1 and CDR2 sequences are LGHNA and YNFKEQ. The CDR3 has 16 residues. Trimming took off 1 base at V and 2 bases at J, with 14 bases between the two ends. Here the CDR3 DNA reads TGTGCCAGCAGCCAAGGATCTAGAGGATGGCAAGAGACCCAGTACTTC. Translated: CASSQGSRGWQETQYF.

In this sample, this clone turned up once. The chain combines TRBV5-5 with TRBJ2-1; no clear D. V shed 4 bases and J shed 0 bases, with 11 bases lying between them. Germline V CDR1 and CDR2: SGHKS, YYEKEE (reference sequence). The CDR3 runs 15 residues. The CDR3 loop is CASSELLHSYNEQFF. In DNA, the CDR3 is TGTGCCAGCAGCGAACTACTACACTCCTACAATGAGCAGTTCTTC.

Here the CDR3 DNA reads TGCGCCAGCAGCAAACAAGGGGAGGAGACCCAGTACTTC. Translation gives CASSKQGEETQYF. The rearrangement links TRBV5-1 to TRBJ2-5; D may match TRBD1 or TRBD2 (5 bases each). The CDR3 has 13 residues. Germline V gene sequence: CDR1 SGHRS, CDR2 YFSETQ. Trimming pared 4 bases from V and 5 bases from J, leaving 12 bases between.

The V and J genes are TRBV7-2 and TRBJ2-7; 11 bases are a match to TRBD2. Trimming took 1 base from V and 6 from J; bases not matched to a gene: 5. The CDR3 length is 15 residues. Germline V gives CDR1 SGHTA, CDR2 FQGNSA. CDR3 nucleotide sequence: TGTGCCAGCAGCTTAGAGCCTAGCGGGAGGACCGAGCAGTACTTC. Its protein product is CASSLEPSGRTEQYF.

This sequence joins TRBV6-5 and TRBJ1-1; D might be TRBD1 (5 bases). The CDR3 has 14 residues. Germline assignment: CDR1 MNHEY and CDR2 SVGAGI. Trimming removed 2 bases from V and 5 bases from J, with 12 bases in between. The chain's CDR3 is CASSYGGRKTEAFF. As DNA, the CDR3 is TGTGCCAGCAGTTACGGGGGACGGAAAACTGAAGCTTTCTTT.